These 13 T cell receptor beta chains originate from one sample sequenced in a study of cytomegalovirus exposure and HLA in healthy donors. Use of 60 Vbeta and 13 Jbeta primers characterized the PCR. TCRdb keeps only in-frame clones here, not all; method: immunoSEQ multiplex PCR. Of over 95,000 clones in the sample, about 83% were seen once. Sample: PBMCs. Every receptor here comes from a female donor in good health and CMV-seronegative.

The CDR3 region has the DNA TGTGCCAGCAGTATACCTAGCGGGGGGACAGATACGCAGTATTTT. Its translation: CASSIPSGGTDTQYF. The V call is TRBV7-9, the J call TRBJ2-3; 11 bases are a match to TRBD2. The J segment lost 3 bases and the V segment lost 6 bases, leaving 5 bases of the junction unmatched. This CDR3 spans 15 amino acids. The germline V gene has CDR1 SEHNR and CDR2 FQNEAQ (reference sequence).

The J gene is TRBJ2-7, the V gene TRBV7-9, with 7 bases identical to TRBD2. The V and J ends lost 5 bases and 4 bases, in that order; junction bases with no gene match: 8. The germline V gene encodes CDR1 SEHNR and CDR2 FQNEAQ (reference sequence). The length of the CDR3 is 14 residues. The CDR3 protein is CASSPRSGVYEQYF. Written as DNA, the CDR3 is TGTGCCAGCAGCCCGAGGAGCGGGGTATACGAGCAGTACTTC.

The CDR3 region is CATSRGYEAKLFF. As DNA, the CDR3 is TGTGCCACCAGCAGAGGCTACGAGGCAAAACTGTTTTTT. The J gene is TRBJ1-4, the V gene TRBV15; D not resolved. The CDR3 consists of 13 residues. Germline CDR1 reads LNHNV; CDR2 reads YYDKDF (reference sequence). Trimming stripped 1 base from V and 10 bases from J, with 10 bases between.

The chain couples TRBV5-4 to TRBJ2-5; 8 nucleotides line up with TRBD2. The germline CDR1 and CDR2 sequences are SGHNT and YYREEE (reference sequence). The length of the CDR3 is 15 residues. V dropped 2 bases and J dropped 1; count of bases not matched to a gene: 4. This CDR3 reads CASSLRLAGQETQYF. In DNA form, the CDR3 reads TGTGCCAGCAGCTTAAGGCTAGCGGGCCAAGAGACCCAGTACTTC.

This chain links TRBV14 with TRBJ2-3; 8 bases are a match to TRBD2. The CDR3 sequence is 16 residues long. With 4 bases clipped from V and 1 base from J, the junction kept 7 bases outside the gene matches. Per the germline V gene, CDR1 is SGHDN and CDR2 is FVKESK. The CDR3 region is CASSPPRGGRTDTQYF. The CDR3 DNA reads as TGTGCCAGCAGCCCGCCCCGCGGGGGGCGCACAGATACGCAGTATTTT.

In DNA, the CDR3 is TGCGCCAGTAGCAAGGGGGCAACCTTGAACACTGAAGCTTTCTTT. Translated: CASSKGATLNTEAFF. V usage is TRBV5-1 and J usage is TRBJ1-1, with TRBD1 identical over 7 bases. Germline CDR1 SGHRS, CDR2 YFSETQ. Losses at the gene ends were 8 bases for V and 0 bases for J; bases not matched to a gene: 10. The CDR3 length is 15 residues.

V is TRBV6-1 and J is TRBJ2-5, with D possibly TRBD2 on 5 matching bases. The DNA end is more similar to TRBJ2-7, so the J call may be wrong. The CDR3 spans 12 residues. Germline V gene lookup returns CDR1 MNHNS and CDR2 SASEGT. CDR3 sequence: CASSEWRYEQYF. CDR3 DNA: TGTGCCAGCAGTGAATGGAGGTACGAGCAGTACTTC.

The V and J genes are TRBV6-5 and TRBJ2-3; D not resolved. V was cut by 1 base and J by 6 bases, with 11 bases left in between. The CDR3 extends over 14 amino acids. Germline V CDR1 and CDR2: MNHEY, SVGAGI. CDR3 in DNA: TGTGCCAGCAGTTACTGGGTAGCCGGGGATACGCAGTATTTT. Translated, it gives CASSYWVAGDTQYF.

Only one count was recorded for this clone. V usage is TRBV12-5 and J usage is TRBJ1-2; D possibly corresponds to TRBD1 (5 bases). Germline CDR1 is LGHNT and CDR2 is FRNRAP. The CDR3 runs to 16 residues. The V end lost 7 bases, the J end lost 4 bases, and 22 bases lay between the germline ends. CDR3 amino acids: CASAFKTGGTIYGYTF. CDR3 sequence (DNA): TGTGCTAGTGCCTTCAAAACGGGGGGGACGATCTATGGCTACACCTTC.

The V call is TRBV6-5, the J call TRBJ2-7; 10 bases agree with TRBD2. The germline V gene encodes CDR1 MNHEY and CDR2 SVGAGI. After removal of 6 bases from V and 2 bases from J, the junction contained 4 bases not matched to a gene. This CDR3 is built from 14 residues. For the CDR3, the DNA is TGTGCCAGCAGAAAGCTAGCGGGGGCCTACGAGCAGTACTTC. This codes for CASRKLAGAYEQYF.

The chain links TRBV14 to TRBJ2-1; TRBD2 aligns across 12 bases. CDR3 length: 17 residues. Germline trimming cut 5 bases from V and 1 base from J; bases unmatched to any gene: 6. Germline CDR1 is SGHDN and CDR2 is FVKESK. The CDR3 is CASSARLAGVSYNEQFF. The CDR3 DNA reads TGTGCCAGCAGCGCGCGACTAGCGGGGGTATCCTACAATGAGCAGTTCTTC.

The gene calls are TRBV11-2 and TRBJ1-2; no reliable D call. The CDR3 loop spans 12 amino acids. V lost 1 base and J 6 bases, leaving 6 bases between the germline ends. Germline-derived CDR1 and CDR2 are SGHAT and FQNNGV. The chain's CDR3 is CASSLGRDGYTF. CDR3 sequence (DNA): TGTGCCAGCAGCTTAGGTCGGGATGGCTACACCTTC.

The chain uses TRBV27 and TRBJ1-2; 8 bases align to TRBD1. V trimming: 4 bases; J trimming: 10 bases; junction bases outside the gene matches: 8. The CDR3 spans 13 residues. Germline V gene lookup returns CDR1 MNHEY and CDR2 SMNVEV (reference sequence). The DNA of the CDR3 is TGTGCCAGCAGTTCCCGGACAGGGAATGACTACACCTTC. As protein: CASSSRTGNDYTF.